This T cell receptor beta chain was documented in a study of blood T cell repertoires in COVID-19. Study summary: Donors in the United States, Italy and Spain gave samples during acute or convalescent COVID-19. T cells, B-cell-depleted T cells, or PBMCs provided the cDNA or gDNA that served as material.

J lost 2 bases, V lost 2 bases, and 11 bases had no gene match. Germline lookup yields CDR1 SGHVS and CDR2 FQNEAQ. CDR3 length equals 17 residues. The authors' processing: Counts of nucleated cells, estimated from reference gene primer amplification, were obtained. The method was immunoSEQ multiplex PCR; TCRdb's version includes in-frame clones alone and lacks a portion of them. V and J calls and clone size are given by that table; D and trimming were obtained from the DNA. The sample carries 210,000 or so clones, about 83% recorded once. V usage is TRBV7-8 and J usage is TRBJ2-7, with 8 nucleotides matching TRBD1. The sample taken for sequencing was peripheral blood. The receptor comes from a woman in her 30s with COVID-19, enrolled during active disease. The CDR3 is CASSLRIGQGITYEQYF. DNA of the CDR3: TGTGCCAGCAGCTTACGAATAGGACAGGGCATCACCTACGAGCAGTACTTC.